This T cell receptor beta chain originates from a study of CD8+ T cells in alopecia areata. Findings and caveats of the study: Mice showed TCR sharing more clearly than patients did, possibly owing to HLA. Relative to normal scalp, lesional scalp, especially alopecia totalis/universalis, showed higher clonality.

RNA extraction was followed by reverse transcription into cDNA, which acted as the sequencing template. The assay was immunoSEQ multiplex PCR, and TCRdb's table has in-frame clones only and misses some. The sample has thousands of clones, none seen only once. Time point indicated: mouse skin 3 weeks after grafting. Skin biopsies came from mouse graft recipients at grafting and 3 and 6 weeks afterward. The germline CDR1 and CDR2 sequences are FNHDT and SITEND (reference sequence). V gave up 2 bases and J gave up 3 bases; unmatched junction bases: 2. This CDR3 has 14 amino acids. This clone was detected ten times or more. What it binds is not known. Mouse gene names and germline throughout. The missing CDR3 end, 4 residues past where the read stops, is filled in from the germline J gene.

The specimen comprised skin, sampled at week 3. The clonotype originates from a C3H/HeJ mouse with alopecia areata. The strain's MHC haplotype is H2-k. The chain carries TRBV19 and TRBJ2-1; 7 bases are a match to TRBD2. The chain's CDR3 is CASSIGGVYAEQFF. The sequenced CDR3 bases are TGTGCCAGCAGTATCGGGGGGGTCTATGCT. Looking up the rest from reference TRBV19 and TRBJ2-1 gives the full variable domain: GGIITQTPKFLIGQEGQKLTLKCQQNFNHDTMYWYRQDSGKGLRLIYYSITENDLQKGDLSEGYDASREKKSSFSLTVTSAQKNEMAVFLCASSIGGVYAEQFFGPGTRLTVL.